These T cell receptor beta chains were read from a single sample in a study of blood T cell repertoires in COVID-19. Profiling relied on immunoSEQ multiplex PCR, and the TCRdb table lists in-frame clones only, not all of them. The profile shows 300,000 to 350,000 clones, approximately 85% of them singletons. The sequenced sample consisted of PBMCs or T cells enriched from blood (not recorded which). These receptors were collected from a man in his thirties or forties who had recovered from COVID-19. Both conserved end residues are trimmed from each CDR3. The order of the fields is V gene, D gene, CDR3 protein. D genes are given only for firm matches.

TRBV7-9,.,ASRRTGELF
TRBV6-5,TRBD2,ASSYSLAPLKTQY
TRBV29-1,TRBD2,SVTPAGGPGEQY
TRBV5-1,TRBD1,ASSPRQGAGGYT
TRBV7-9,.,ASSPSTATDTQY
TRBV7-2,.,ASTRGGNTGELF
TRBV6-2/TRBV6-3,TRBD2,ASSYKPLAGSRWTDTQY
TRBV18,TRBD1,ASSPVGQGPNEKLF
TRBV2,.,ARNQGLATEAF
TRBV18,.,ASSPPGDYTGELF
TRBV5-1,.,ASMVTAGRETQY
TRBV6-5,TRBD1,ASRDRGSYEQY
TRBV3-1/TRBV3-2,TRBD1,ASSHPGQGAGNEQF
TRBV5-4,.,ASSLGAGMNTEAF
TRBV2,TRBD1,ASMRQGVWSYT
TRBV24-1,TRBD1,ATSDPRTGGYGYT
TRBV3-1/TRBV3-2,TRBD1,ASSNRGTEAF
TRBV18,.,ASSPDRPPNTEAF
TRBV4-1,.,ASSLSLRGSSYNEQF
TRBV6-1,TRBD1,ASSEALQEGALDSPLH
TRBV4-1,TRBD2,ASSQVRDYGYIQY
TRBV7-2,TRBD1,ASSLGSGTGGAHTEAF
TRBV4-2,TRBD1,ASSQETGGGTGELF
TRBV5-8,.,ASSFVMEPPYEQY
TRBV6-6,.,ALGTMQGLGVRGYT
TRBV12-3/TRBV12-4,.,ASSYRVAEQY
TRBV30,.,AWRLGAGEKLF
TRBV27,TRBD1,ASSIPPGQGFYSNQPQH
TRBV7-8,.,ASSPRRTANTGELF
TRBV4-1,.,ASSQELSRVPETQY
TRBV6-6,.,ASTHMTRGSGNTIY
TRBV24-1,TRBD2,ATSDSRLAGGTDTQY
TRBV11-2,.,ASSFPARMNTEAF
TRBV5-8,.,ASSYGQTEAF
TRBV30,.,AWSGVRQFGGYT
TRBV7-3,TRBD1,ASSLGTGRWSETQY
TRBV30,.,AWTELGGANVLT
TRBV7-9,TRBD2,ASSLVLIRPAGGQETQY
TRBV5-4,TRBD2,ASSLYASGGNQETQY
TRBV7-6,TRBD1,ASSPGQGGYNEQF
TRBV9,.,ASSSGGPRYTQY
TRBV5-1,TRBD1,ASRVQGAAGYGYT
TRBV11-2,.,ASSPLRGGGGHEQY
TRBV2,.,ASSEGVQGWGYT
TRBV27,.,ASRQTGGGYGYT
TRBV6-1,.,ASSAWASVFSNQPQH
TRBV14,TRBD1,ASSARQGNTEAF
TRBV9,.,ASSVGAGQGYEQY
TRBV5-1,TRBD2,ASSLVVAGGTNTGELF
TRBV30,.,AWSGGALNTEAF
TRBV27,.,ASSGVSTGEKLF
TRBV5-1,TRBD1,ASSPGQANYGYT
TRBV19,.,ASKSGETTNEKLF
TRBV11-2,.,ASSLISDSALH